This T cell receptor (beta chain) was obtained from a study of post-analysis software for immune sequencing data. Overall study context: Patients had relapsing-remitting, secondary progressive or progressive-relapsing multiple sclerosis; some lacked subtype.

General study points: When the samples were clustered directly with F measure, those that had been prepared in the same batch showed strong co-clustering. Controls showed lower frequencies than patients for roughly five TRBV segments, and TRBV5-6, TRBV5-1 and TRBV20-1 were among these. Multiple sclerosis was associated with a significant reduction in normalized Chao1 diversity relative to controls.

This clonotype was counted only a few times. Its antigen is as yet unknown. Trimming removed 7 bases from V and 1 base from J; junction bases left unmatched: 2. The CDR3 runs to 13 residues. CDR1 and CDR2 (germline): MNHEY, SVGAGI. cDNA libraries for TCR beta contained unique molecular identifiers. When roughly 0.85 to 11 million T cells were used, they gave approximately 450,000 cDNA molecules. In TCRdb, the PCR reads were re-called with MiXCR into one record per CDR3 protein. This repertoire shows approximately 730,000 distinct CDR3 sequences, around 42% found once; its top ten account for over 4.5%.

Sequencing input: blood. V usage is TRBV6-5 and J usage is TRBJ1-1; 8 nucleotides agree with TRBD1. The sequence came from a girl under 18 with multiple sclerosis. The CDR3 is CASTDRGNTEAFF. CDR3 coding DNA: TGTGCCAGCACCGACAGGGGGAACACTGAAGCTTTCTTT.